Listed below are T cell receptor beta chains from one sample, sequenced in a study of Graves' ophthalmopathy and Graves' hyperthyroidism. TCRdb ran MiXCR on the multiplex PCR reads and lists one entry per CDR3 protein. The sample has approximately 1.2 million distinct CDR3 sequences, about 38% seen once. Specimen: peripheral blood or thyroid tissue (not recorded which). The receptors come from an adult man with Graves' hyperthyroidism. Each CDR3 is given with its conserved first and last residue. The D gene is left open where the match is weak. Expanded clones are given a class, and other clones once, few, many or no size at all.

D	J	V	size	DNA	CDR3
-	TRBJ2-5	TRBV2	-	TGTGCCAGCAAGAGCCCAGGTGGCGGACAAGAGACCCAGTACTTC	CASKSPGGGQETQYF
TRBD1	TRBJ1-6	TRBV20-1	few	TGCAGTGCTAGTTGGCTGGGACAGAGAAATTCACCCCTCCACTTT	CSASWLGQRNSPLHF
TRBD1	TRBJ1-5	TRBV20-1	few	TGCAGTGCTTGGGACAGTTTAAATCAGCCCCAGCATTTT	CSAWDSLNQPQHF
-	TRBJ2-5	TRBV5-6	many	TGTGCCAGCAGCCCCCAATCCAGAACCCAGTACTTC	CASSPQSRTQYF
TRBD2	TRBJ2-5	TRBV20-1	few	TGCAGTGCTAGAGTCCCTAGCGGAATACAAGAGACCCAGTACTTC	CSARVPSGIQETQYF
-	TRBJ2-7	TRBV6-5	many	TGTGCCAGCAGTTACAGTATCTCCTACGAGCAGTACTTC	CASSYSISYEQYF
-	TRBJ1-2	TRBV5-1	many	TGCGCCAGCAGCTTGGTTACAGGGCCACCTAACTATGGCTACACCTTC	CASSLVTGPPNYGYTF
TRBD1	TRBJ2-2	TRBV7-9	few	TGTGCCAGCAGCTTGACCGGGACAGGCGTTAAGCGTAACACCGGGGAGCTGTTTTTT	CASSLTGTGVKRNTGELFF
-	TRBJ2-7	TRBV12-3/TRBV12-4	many	TGTGCCAGCAGCAACAGTTGGCTTACCTACGAGCAGTACTTC	CASSNSWLTYEQYF
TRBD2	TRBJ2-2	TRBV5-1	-	TGCGCCAGCGGTAGCGGGGGCCTCACCGGGGAGCTGTTTTTT	CASGSGGLTGELFF
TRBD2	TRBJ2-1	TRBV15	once	TGTGCCACCAGCCAGTTCTTGGTAGCGGGGGGGGCCTCCTACAATGAGCAGTTCTTC	CATSQFLVAGGASYNEQFF
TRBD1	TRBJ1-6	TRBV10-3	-	TGTGCCATCAGTGATGGGACAGGGGGTGTTTCACCCCTCCACTTT	CAISDGTGGVSPLHF
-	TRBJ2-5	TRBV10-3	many	TGTGCCATCAGTGAGTCGATTTCTTTTGAGACCCAGTACTTC	CAISESISFETQYF
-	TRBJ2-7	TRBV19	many	TGTGCCAGTAGACAGAGTCCCTACGAGCAGTACTTC	CASRQSPYEQYF
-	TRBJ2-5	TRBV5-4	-	TGTGCCAGCAGCTTGAACTTCGACGAGACCCAGTACTTC	CASSLNFDETQYF
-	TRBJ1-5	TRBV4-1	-	TGCGCCAGCAGCCGGGATCAGGGGAATCAGCCCCAGCATTTT	CASSRDQGNQPQHF
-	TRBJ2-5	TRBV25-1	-	-	CDSSIYLCSGTRTAQETQYF
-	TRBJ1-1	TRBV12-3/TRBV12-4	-	TGTGCCAGCAGGAAAACAGGGTATAACACTGAAGCTTTCTTT	CASRKTGYNTEAFF
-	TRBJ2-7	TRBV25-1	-	TGTGCCAGCCTTAGGGACCATTCCTACGAGCAGTACTTC	CASLRDHSYEQYF
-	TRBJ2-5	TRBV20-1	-	TGCAGTGCTAGGCCCAGGGGCCAAGAGACCCAGTACTTC	CSARPRGQETQYF
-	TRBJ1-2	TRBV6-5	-	TGTGCCAGCAGTTACTCGGTCTTAACTAACTATGGCTACACCTTC	CASSYSVLTNYGYTF
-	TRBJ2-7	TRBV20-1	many	TGCAGTGCTAGGGCCCCACCGAGGGAGCAGTACTTC	CSARAPPREQYF
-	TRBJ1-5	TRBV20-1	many	TGCAGTGCTAGTAAAGGGCGGAGCAATCAGCCCCAGCATTTT	CSASKGRSNQPQHF
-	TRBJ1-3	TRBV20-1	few	TGCAGTGCTAGAGATAGGCGTGGAGGGCTCGTTAGAAACACCATATATTTT	CSARDRRGGLVRNTIYF